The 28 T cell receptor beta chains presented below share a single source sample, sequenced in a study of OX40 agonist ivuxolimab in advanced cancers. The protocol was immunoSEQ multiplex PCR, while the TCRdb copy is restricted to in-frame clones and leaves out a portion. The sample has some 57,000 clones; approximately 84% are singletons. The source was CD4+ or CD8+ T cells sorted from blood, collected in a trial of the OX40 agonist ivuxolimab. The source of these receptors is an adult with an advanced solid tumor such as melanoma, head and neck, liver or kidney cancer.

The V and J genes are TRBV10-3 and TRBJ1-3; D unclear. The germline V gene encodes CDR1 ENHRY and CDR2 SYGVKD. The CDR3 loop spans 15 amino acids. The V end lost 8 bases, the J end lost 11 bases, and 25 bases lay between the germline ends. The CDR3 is CAIGLTPSDGGAIYF. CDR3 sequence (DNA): TGTGCCATCGGCCTGACGCCGTCTGATGGAGGTGCCATATATTTT.

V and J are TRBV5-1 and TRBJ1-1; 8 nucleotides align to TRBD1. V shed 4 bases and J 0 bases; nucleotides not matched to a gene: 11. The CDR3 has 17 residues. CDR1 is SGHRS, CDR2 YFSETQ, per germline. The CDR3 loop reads CASSLNGAGGLNTEAFF. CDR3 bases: TGCGCCAGCAGCCTAAACGGGGCAGGGGGCTTGAACACTGAAGCTTTCTTT.

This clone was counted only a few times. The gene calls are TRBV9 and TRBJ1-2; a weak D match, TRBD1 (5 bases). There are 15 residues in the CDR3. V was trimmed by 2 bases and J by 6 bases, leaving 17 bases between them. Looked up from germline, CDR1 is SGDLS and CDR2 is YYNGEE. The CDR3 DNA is TGTGCCAGCAGCGTGGAGGGACTACGGGGGAATGGCTACACCTTC. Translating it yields CASSVEGLRGNGYTF.

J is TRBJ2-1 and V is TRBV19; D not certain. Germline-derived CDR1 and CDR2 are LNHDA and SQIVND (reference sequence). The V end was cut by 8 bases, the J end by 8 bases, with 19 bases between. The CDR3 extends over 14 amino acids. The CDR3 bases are TGTGCCAGTGCGGTTCAACTTAATAGTGATGAGCAGTTCTTC. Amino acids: CASAVQLNSDEQFF.

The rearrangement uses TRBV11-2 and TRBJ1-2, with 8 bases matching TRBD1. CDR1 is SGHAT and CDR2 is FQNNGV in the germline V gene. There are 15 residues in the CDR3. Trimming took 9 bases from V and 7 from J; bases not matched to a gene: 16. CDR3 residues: CASWSPRDRPTGYTF. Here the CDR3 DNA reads TGTGCCAGTTGGTCCCCCCGGGACAGGCCCACTGGCTACACCTTC.

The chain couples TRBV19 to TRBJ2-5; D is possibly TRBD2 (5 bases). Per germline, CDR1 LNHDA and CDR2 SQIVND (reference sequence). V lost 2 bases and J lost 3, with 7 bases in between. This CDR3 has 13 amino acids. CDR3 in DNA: TGTGCCAGTAGTATACCCGGGGAAGAGACCCAGTACTTC. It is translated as CASSIPGEETQYF.

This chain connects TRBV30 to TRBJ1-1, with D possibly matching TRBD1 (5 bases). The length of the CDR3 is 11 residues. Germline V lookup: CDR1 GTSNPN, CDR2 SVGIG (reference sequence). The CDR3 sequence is CACRQGIIAFF. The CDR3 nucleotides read TGTGCGTGTAGGCAGGGAATTATTGCTTTCTTT.

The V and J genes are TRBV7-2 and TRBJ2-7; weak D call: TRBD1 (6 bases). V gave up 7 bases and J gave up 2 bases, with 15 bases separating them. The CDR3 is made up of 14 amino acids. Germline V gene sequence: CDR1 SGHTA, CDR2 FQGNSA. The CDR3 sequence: CASTPTRGTYEQYF. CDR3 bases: TGTGCCAGCACCCCGACCAGGGGAACCTACGAGCAGTACTTC.

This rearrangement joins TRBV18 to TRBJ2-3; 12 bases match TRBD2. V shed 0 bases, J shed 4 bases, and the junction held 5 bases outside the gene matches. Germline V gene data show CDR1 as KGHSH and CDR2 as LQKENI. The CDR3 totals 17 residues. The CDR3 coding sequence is TGTGCCAGCTCACCACCGGTGCCTAGCGGGAGGGCAGATACGCAGTATTTT. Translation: CASSPPVPSGRADTQYF.

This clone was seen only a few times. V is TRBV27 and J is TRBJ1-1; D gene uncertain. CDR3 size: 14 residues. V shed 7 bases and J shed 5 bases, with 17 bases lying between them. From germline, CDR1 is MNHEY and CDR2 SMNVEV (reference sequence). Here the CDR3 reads CASTRVGFGTEAFF. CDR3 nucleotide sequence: TGTGCCAGCACCCGAGTCGGGTTTGGTACTGAAGCTTTCTTT.

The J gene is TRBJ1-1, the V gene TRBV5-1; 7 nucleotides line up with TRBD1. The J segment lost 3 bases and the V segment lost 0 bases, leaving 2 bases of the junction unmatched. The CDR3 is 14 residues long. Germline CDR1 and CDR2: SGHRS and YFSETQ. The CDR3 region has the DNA TGCGCCAGCAGCTTGGATACAGGGGACACTGAAGCTTTCTTT. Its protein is CASSLDTGDTEAFF.

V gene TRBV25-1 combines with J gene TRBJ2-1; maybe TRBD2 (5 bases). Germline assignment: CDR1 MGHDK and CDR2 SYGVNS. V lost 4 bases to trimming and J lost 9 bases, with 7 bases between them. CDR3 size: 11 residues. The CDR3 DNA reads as TGTGCCAGCAGTGGAGGGAGTGAGCAGTTCTTC. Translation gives CASSGGSEQFF.

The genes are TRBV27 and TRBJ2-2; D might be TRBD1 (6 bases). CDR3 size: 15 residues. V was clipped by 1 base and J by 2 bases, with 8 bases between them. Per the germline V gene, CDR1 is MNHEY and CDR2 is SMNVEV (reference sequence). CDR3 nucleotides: TGTGCCAGCAGTTTATGGACAGCCAACACCGGGGAGCTGTTTTTT. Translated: CASSLWTANTGELFF.

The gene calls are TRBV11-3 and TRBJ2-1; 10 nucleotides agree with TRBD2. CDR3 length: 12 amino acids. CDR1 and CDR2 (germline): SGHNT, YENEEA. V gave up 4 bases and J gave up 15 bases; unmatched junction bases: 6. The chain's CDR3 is CASSSGLADRFF. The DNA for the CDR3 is TGTGCCAGCAGCTCCGGACTAGCGGACCGGTTCTTC.

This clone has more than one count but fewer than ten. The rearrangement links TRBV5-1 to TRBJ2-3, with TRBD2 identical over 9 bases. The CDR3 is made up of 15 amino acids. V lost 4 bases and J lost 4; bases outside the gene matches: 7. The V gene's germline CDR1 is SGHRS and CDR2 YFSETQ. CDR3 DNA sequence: TGCGCCAGCAGCATAGCGGGAGTGGGGGCAGATACGCAGTATTTT. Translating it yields CASSIAGVGADTQYF. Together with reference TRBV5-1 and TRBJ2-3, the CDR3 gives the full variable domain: KAGVTQTPRYLIKTRGQQVTLSCSPISGHRSVSWYQQTPGQGLQFLFEYFSETQRNKGNFPGRFSGRQFSNSRSEMNVSTLELGDSALYLCASSIAGVGADTQYFGPGTRLTVL.

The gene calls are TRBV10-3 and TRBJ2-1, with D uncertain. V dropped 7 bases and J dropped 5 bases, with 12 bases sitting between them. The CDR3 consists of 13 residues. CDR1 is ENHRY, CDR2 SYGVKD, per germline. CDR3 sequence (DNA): TGTGCCATCAATCCGGACCTTAACAATGAGCAGTTCTTC. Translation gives CAINPDLNNEQFF.

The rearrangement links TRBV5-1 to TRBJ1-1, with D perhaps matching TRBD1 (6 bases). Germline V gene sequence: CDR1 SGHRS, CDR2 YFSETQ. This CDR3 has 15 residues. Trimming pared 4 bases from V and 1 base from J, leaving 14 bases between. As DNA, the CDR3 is TGCGCCAGCAGCGGAGGACAGACTACGAACACTGAAGCTTTCTTT. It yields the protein CASSGGQTTNTEAFF.

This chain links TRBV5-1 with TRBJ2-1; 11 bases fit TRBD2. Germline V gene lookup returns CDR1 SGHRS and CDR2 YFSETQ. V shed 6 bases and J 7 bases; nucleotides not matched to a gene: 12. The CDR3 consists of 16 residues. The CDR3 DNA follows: TGCGCCAGCACATGGTTCGGACTAGCGGGCCTTAATGAGCAGTTCTTC. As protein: CASTWFGLAGLNEQFF.

The CDR3 here is CATNLQTGGTYGYTF. The CDR3 DNA sequence: TGTGCCACCAACCTACAGACGGGAGGAACCTATGGCTACACCTTC. This rearrangement joins TRBV7-2 to TRBJ1-2, with unresolved D. V shed 10 bases and J shed 4 bases, with 22 bases lying between them. CDR3 length: 15 residues. Germline V gene data show CDR1 as SGHTA and CDR2 as FQGNSA.

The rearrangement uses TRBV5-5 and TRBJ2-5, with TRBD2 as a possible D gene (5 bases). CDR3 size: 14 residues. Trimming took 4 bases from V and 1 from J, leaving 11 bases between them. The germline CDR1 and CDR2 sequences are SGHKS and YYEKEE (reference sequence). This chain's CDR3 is CASSTVSAQETQYF. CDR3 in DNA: TGTGCCAGCAGCACCGTTAGCGCCCAAGAGACCCAGTACTTC.

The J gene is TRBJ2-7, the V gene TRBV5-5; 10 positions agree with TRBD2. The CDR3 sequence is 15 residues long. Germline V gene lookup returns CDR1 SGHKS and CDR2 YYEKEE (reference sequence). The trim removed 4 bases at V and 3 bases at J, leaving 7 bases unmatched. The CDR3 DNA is TGTGCCAGCAGCGCCTTGAGCGGGAGGGTCTACGAGCAGTACTTC. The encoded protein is CASSALSGRVYEQYF.

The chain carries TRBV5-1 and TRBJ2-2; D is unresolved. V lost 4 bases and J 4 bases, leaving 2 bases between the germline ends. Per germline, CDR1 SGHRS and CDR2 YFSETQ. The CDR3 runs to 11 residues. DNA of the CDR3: TGCGCCAGCAGCGTCACCGGGGAGCTGTTTTTT. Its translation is CASSVTGELFF.

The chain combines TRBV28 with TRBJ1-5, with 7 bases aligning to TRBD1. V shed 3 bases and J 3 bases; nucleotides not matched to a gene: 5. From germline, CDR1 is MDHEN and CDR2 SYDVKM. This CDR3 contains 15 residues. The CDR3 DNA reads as TGTGCCAGCAGTTTGGGACAGATCTTCAATCAGCCCCAGCATTTT. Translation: CASSLGQIFNQPQHF.

The CDR3 here is CASSQDWPSGGYNEQFF. The CDR3 DNA sequence: TGCGCCAGCAGCCAAGATTGGCCTAGCGGGGGGTACAATGAGCAGTTCTTC. The gene calls are TRBV4-1 and TRBJ2-1, with 11 bases that match TRBD2. Trimming took 0 bases from V and 4 from J; bases not matched to a gene: 5. CDR3 size: 17 residues. Germline CDR1 is MGHRA and CDR2 is YSYEKL.

In DNA, the CDR3 is TGCGCCAGCAGCTTGGGGGGCTTTTGGGGCCTCAGCTCCTACAATGAGCAGTTCTTC. This translates into CASSLGGFWGLSSYNEQFF. The rearrangement uses TRBV5-1 and TRBJ2-1; D is possibly TRBD1 (5 bases). CDR1 SGHRS and CDR2 YFSETQ come from the germline V gene. The CDR3 spans 19 residues. V gave up 0 bases and J gave up 0 bases, with 19 bases separating them.

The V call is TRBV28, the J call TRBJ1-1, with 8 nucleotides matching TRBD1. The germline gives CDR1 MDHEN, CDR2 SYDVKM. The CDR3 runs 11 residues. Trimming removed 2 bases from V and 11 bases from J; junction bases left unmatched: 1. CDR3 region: CASSLRQGAFF. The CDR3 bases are TGTGCCAGCAGTTTAAGACAGGGGGCTTTCTTT.

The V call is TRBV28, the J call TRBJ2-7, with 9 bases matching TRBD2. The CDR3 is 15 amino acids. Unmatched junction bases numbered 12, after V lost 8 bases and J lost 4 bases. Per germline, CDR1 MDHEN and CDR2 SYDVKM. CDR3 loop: CASHPPGLARYEQYF. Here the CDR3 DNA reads TGTGCCAGCCACCCCCCGGGACTAGCAAGATACGAGCAGTACTTC.

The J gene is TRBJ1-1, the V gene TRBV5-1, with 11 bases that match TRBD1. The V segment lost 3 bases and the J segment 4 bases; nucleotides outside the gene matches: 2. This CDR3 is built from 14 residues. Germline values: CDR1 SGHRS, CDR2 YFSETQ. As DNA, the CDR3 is TGCGCCAGCAGCTCCGGGACAGGGGGCACTGAAGCTTTCTTT. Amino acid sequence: CASSSGTGGTEAFF.